Sequencing of this T cell receptor beta chain was carried out in a study of PD-1 blockade in classical Hodgkin lymphoma. Broader study findings: Exclusion was applied to patients who started nivolumab under 1 year after ASCT. Lower baseline TCR diversity marked trial partial responders and progressors. Why repertoires differed is undefined; disease activity or prior therapy possibly contributed. Unlike CD8+ TCR diversity, which did not rise significantly by C4D1, CD4+ TCR diversity did.

With respect to this clone: The antigen is undetermined.

Germline V CDR1 and CDR2: SQVTM, ANQGSEA. V lost 4 bases, J lost 3 bases, and 16 bases lay in between. The CDR3 runs to 14 residues. As for time point: cycle 4 day 1 (C4D1), after 5 to 7 weeks of nivolumab. Every single patient, without exception, relapsed after autologous stem cell transplantation, and brentuximab vedotin exposure varied. The table came from immunoSEQ multiplex PCR; TCRdb's copy has only in-frame clones and leaves some out. The data hold about 20,000 clones, with around 76% observed a single time. This receptor was identified in a human donor with classical Hodgkin lymphoma. The J gene is TRBJ2-7, the V gene TRBV29-1; weak D call: TRBD1 (7 bases). The source material was peripheral blood mononuclear cells (PBMCs), sampled before the fourth cycle of nivolumab. The CDR3 protein is CSVGIQGGLYEQYF. The CDR3 DNA sequence: TGCAGCGTTGGGATCCAGGGGGGTCTCTACGAGCAGTACTTC.